The 3 T cell receptor beta chains presented below share a single source sample, sequenced in a study of CD8+ T cells in alopecia areata (dated by TCRdb to between 2017 and 2018). Explained via the paper, the time point label denotes: baseline before oral tofacitinib. Libraries were constructed by the immunoSEQ multiplex PCR assay. For TCR sequencing, RNA was extracted from every sample and reverse transcribed into cDNA to serve as template. TCRdb took this table from immuneACCESS and kept in-frame rearrangements with V and J called. Such tables lack part of the clones; where checked against another copy, unresolved V genes explain under half of the gap, and the rest is unexplained. In this sample the table shows about 130,000 clones, roughly 61% of which occur a single time. The ten largest clones capture 6.4% of the sample. The material sequenced was CD4+ T cells sorted from blood, taken at week 0. These receptors all come from a human donor with alopecia areata.

The chain has TRBV5-4 and TRBJ1-6, with D possibly TRBD1 on 6 matching bases. The length of the CDR3 is 16 residues. Trimming pared 1 base from V and 6 bases from J, leaving 14 bases between. Per the germline V gene, CDR1 is SGHNT and CDR2 is YYREEE (reference sequence). CDR3 loop: CASSLQGKGINSPLHF. The CDR3 DNA reads TGTGCCAGCAGCTTGCAGGGGAAGGGGATTAATTCACCCCTCCACTTT.

V gene TRBV5-1 combines with J gene TRBJ2-5; D tentatively reads TRBD1 or TRBD2 (6 bases each). The CDR3 is made up of 14 amino acids. Per germline, CDR1 SGHRS and CDR2 YFSETQ. V was clipped by 1 base and J by 4 bases, with 11 bases between them. CDR3 coding DNA: TGCGCCAGCAGCTTGATGGGGGGCGGAGAGACCCAGTACTTC. Its protein product is CASSLMGGGETQYF. Full variable domain (rest looked up from reference TRBV5-1 and TRBJ2-5): KAGVTQTPRYLIKTRGQQVTLSCSPISGHRSVSWYQQTPGQGLQFLFEYFSETQRNKGNFPGRFSGRQFSNSRSEMNVSTLELGDSALYLCASSLMGGGETQYFGPGTRLLVL.

The chain employs TRBV7-9 and TRBJ1-6, with D maybe TRBD1 (5 bases). The CDR3 has 14 residues. Trimming pared 4 bases from V and 7 bases from J, leaving 11 bases between. Germline lookup yields CDR1 SEHNR and CDR2 FQNEAQ (reference sequence). CDR3: CASSSGTENSPLHF. Written as DNA, the CDR3 is TGTGCCAGCAGCTCCGGGACGGAGAATTCACCCCTCCACTTT.